What follows are 20 T cell receptor beta chains derived from one specimen sequenced in a study of cytomegalovirus exposure and HLA in healthy donors. Produced via immunoSEQ multiplex PCR; TCRdb's table is partial and in-frame only. Of 90,000 to 150,000 clones listed, 70% to 90% are singletons. The sample consisted of PBMCs. The receptors were sampled from a woman under 30 in good health and CMV-seropositive.

This clone was recorded once. The genes are TRBV5-6 and TRBJ2-5, with D perhaps matching TRBD2 (5 bases). This CDR3 is built from 13 residues. V was pared by 4 bases and J by 2 bases, with 9 bases between. Germline assignment: CDR1 SGHDT and CDR2 YYEEEE. The CDR3 here is CASSTGMQETQYF. The DNA for the CDR3 is TGTGCCAGCAGCACCGGGATGCAAGAGACCCAGTACTTC.

The V and J genes are TRBV4-2 and TRBJ1-6; no firm D call. This CDR3 has 13 residues. V was pared by 4 bases and J by 7 bases, with 8 bases between. Germline V gene lookup returns CDR1 LGHNA and CDR2 YNFKEQ. The CDR3 nucleotides are TGTGCCAGCAGCCCCCTTCAGAATTCACCCCTCCACTTT. It encodes CASSPLQNSPLHF.

CDR3 region: CASSQDPPSGTSRGGEQYF. The CDR3 nucleotides read TGCGCCAGCAGCCAAGATCCCCCTAGCGGGACCTCCCGAGGTGGCGAGCAGTACTTC. The chain recombines TRBV4-3 with TRBJ2-7; 9 bases line up with TRBD2. CDR3 size: 19 residues. Trimming cost V 0 bases and J 6 bases; bases outside gene matches: 18. Germline V lookup: CDR1 LGHNA, CDR2 YSLEER.

V usage is TRBV11-1 and J usage is TRBJ2-7; perhaps TRBD2 as D (5 bases). The ends were cut back, 2 bases at V and 12 bases at J, with 11 bases in the middle. The CDR3 runs to 11 residues. Germline V gives CDR1 SGHAT, CDR2 FQDESV (reference sequence). The CDR3 spells CASSLTGERYF. In nucleotides, the CDR3 is TGTGCCAGCAGCTTAACTGGGGAGAGGTACTTC.

The genes are TRBV7-9 and TRBJ1-2; 12 bases fit TRBD1. Germline V gene data show CDR1 as SEHNR and CDR2 as FQNEAQ (reference sequence). This CDR3 has 16 residues. Unmatched junction bases numbered 6, after V lost 1 base and J lost 6 bases. CDR3 nucleotides: TGTGCCAGCAGCTTAGGGGACAGGGGGCCAGGGGATGGCTACACCTTC. It encodes CASSLGDRGPGDGYTF.

The chain recombines TRBV19 with TRBJ1-5, with D hard to call. V was trimmed by 6 bases and J by 6 bases, leaving 9 bases between them. The CDR3 runs 12 residues. Germline CDR1 is LNHDA and CDR2 is SQIVND (reference sequence). The CDR3 DNA reads TGTGCCAGTAGATCGGGTAGTCAGCCCCAGCATTTT. Its translation: CASRSGSQPQHF.

The rearrangement joins TRBV6-5 to TRBJ1-2; D perhaps matches TRBD1 (5 bases). CDR1 is MNHEY and CDR2 is SVGAGI in the germline V gene. V was clipped by 2 bases and J by 0 bases, with 10 bases between them. The CDR3 runs 15 residues. CDR3: CASSYGGMPNYGYTF. The DNA of the CDR3 is TGTGCCAGCAGTTACGGGGGGATGCCTAACTATGGCTACACCTTC.

This rearrangement joins TRBV28 to TRBJ1-5, with D unresolved. V shed 6 bases and J shed 7 bases, with 16 bases lying between them. Germline V gene sequence: CDR1 MDHEN, CDR2 SYDVKM. The CDR3 loop spans 14 amino acids. The CDR3 region is CASSPAAGSQPQHF. CDR3 nucleotide sequence: TGTGCCAGCAGCCCCGCGGCGGGGAGCCAGCCCCAGCATTTT.

The genes are TRBV11-3 and TRBJ2-7; the match to TRBD1 covers 7 bases. Germline CDR1 SGHNT, CDR2 YENEEA. The CDR3 is 15 amino acids. Trimming cost V 3 bases and J 3 bases; bases outside gene matches: 8. The DNA of the CDR3 is TGTGCCAGCAGCTTCCGTGGACAGGCTGACTACGAGCAGTACTTC. Its translation is CASSFRGQADYEQYF. The variable domain in full, with the rest retrieved from reference TRBV11-3 and TRBJ2-7, is EAGVVQSPRYKIIEKKQPVAFWCNPISGHNTLYWYLQNLGQGPELLIRYENEEAVDDSQLPKDRFSAERLKGVDSTLKIQPAELGDSAVYLCASSFRGQADYEQYFGPGTRLTVT.

This chain uses TRBV4-1 with TRBJ2-1; unclear D gene. The CDR3 length is 18 residues. Trimming left V 1 base short and J 8 bases short, with 24 bases between. Germline CDR1 MGHRA, CDR2 YSYEKL. CDR3 nucleotides: TGCGCCAGCAGCCAAGTATGGAAGGTATCGGCGGCTTCGCATGAGCAGTTCTTC. This encodes CASSQVWKVSAASHEQFF.

CDR3 in amino acids: CASSQLQESSGANVLTF. The CDR3 DNA sequence: TGTGCCAGCAGCCAATTACAGGAGAGCTCTGGGGCCAACGTCCTGACTTTC. The chain joins TRBV4-2 to TRBJ2-6; TRBD1 is a possible D gene (5 bases). Germline loops: CDR1 LGHNA, CDR2 YNFKEQ. V shed 2 bases and J shed 0 bases, with 11 bases lying between them. CDR3 length: 17 residues.

The chain has TRBV11-1 and TRBJ2-6; D remains ambiguous. This CDR3 has 15 residues. Germline V lookup: CDR1 SGHAT, CDR2 FQDESV (reference sequence). With 1 base removed from V and 4 bases from J, the gap between germline ends came to 8 bases. CDR3 in amino acids: CASSLVERGANVLTF. CDR3 sequence (DNA): TGTGCCAGCAGCTTAGTGGAGAGAGGGGCCAACGTCCTGACTTTC.

The genes are TRBV4-1 and TRBJ2-7, with D tentatively TRBD1 (6 bases). The CDR3 runs to 15 residues. Per germline, CDR1 MGHRA and CDR2 YSYEKL. The germline V and J ends were trimmed by 3 bases and 2 bases, with 14 bases remaining between them. CDR3 protein: CASSHTLTGTYEQYF. In DNA, the CDR3 is TGCGCCAGCAGCCATACCTTGACAGGCACCTACGAGCAGTACTTC.

J is TRBJ2-1 and V is TRBV18, with TRBD2 matching 8 bases. This CDR3 is built from 17 residues. Trimming removed 3 bases from V and 9 bases from J; junction bases left unmatched: 16. The V gene's germline CDR1 is KGHSH and CDR2 LQKENI. The CDR3 coding sequence is TGTGCCAGCTCACCCTCGGTATGGACTAGCCAGGATGGTGAGCAGTTCTTC. Translated: CASSPSVWTSQDGEQFF.

The genes are TRBV9 and TRBJ2-5; 7 bases align to TRBD2. CDR3 length: 13 residues. Germline-derived CDR1 and CDR2 are SGDLS and YYNGEE. V shed 0 bases and J 6 bases; nucleotides not matched to a gene: 2. Here the CDR3 reads CASSVGGGKTQYF. The DNA of the CDR3 is TGTGCCAGCAGCGTAGGGGGGGGGAAGACCCAGTACTTC.

The chain uses TRBV18 and TRBJ1-3; no clear D. Trimming cost V 0 bases and J 2 bases, with 14 bases left between them. The CDR3 totals 17 residues. Per the germline V gene, CDR1 is KGHSH and CDR2 is LQKENI. The CDR3 DNA reads TGTGCCAGCTCACCACCTAGCCGCTTACTCGCTGGAAACACCATATATTTT. Translation gives CASSPPSRLLAGNTIYF.

The V gene is TRBV2, the J gene TRBJ1-1; maybe TRBD1 (6 bases). Germline lookup yields CDR1 SNHLY and CDR2 FYNNEI. V was shortened by 3 bases and J by 2 bases, with 13 bases between the two germline ends. The CDR3 spans 15 residues. The CDR3 nucleotides read TGTGCCAGCAGTGAGCCCCAGGGGTATAACACTGAAGCTTTCTTT. It translates to CASSEPQGYNTEAFF.

This clone was counted once. The genes are TRBV4-1 and TRBJ2-1, with TRBD2 matching over 16 bases. The CDR3 consists of 16 residues. Trimming removed 3 bases from V and 7 bases from J; junction bases left unmatched: 3. Germline lookup yields CDR1 MGHRA and CDR2 YSYEKL. DNA for the CDR3: TGCGCCAGCAGCCAGCCGGGACTAGCGGGGGGGAATGAGCAGTTCTTC. Translation gives CASSQPGLAGGNEQFF.

As to this clone: At one of its ends the junction is not consistent with the germline gene, which may arise from a read error. The chain joins TRBV2 to TRBJ2-2; 8 nucleotides match TRBD1. The CDR3 contains 16 residues. CDR1 and CDR2 (germline): SNHLY, FYNNEI. The CDR3 sequence is CASSELGQANTGELFF. The CDR3 bases are TGTGCCAGCAGTGAATTGGGACAGGCGAATACCGGGGAGCTGTTTTTT.

The chain couples TRBV4-2 to TRBJ1-2, with TRBD1 as a possible D gene (5 bases). The CDR3 contains 15 residues. Germline V gene data show CDR1 as LGHNA and CDR2 as YNFKEQ. V was cut by 1 base and J by 2 bases, with 11 bases left in between. The CDR3, as DNA: TGTGCCAGCAGCCAAGGCGGGGCAGGCAACTATGGCTACACCTTC. Its protein is CASSQGGAGNYGYTF.